This is a list of T cell receptor beta chains from one sample in a study of CD8+ T cells in alopecia areata. The assay was immunoSEQ multiplex PCR, and TCRdb's table has in-frame clones only and misses some. The sample contains 150,000 to 200,000 clones, around 63% of which appear only once. The sample consisted of CD4+ T cells sorted from blood, taken at week 0. These receptors came from a human donor with alopecia areata. Each CDR3 is given with its conserved first and last residue. D genes are given only for firm matches. For some rows the clone size is stated as once, few or many, or as a class when expanded; others skip it.

J | V | size | D | DNA | CDR3
TRBJ1-1 | TRBV5-6 | - | - | TGTGCCAGCAGCTGGGAAGGGGCCGGTGGATACACTGAAGCTTTCTTT | CASSWEGAGGYTEAFF
TRBJ2-5 | TRBV7-2 | - | - | TGTGCCAGCAGCCGGGGCCAGGCGGAGACCCAGTACTTC | CASSRGQAETQYF
TRBJ1-6 | TRBV7-2 | - | - | TGTGCCAGCAGCTACCTCGGGGGAGGCGCGGGGAATTCACCCCTCCACTTT | CASSYLGGGAGNSPLHF
TRBJ2-7 | TRBV5-1 | - | - | TGCGCCAGCAGCTACAGCCGGACACCTACCTACGAGCAGTACTTC | CASSYSRTPTYEQYF
TRBJ2-3 | TRBV14 | - | TRBD2 | TGTGCCAGCAGCCAAGATCCTCTAGCGGGGAGCACAGATACGCAGTATTTT | CASSQDPLAGSTDTQYF
TRBJ1-1 | TRBV9 | - | TRBD1 | TGTGCCAGCAGCTCGCCGGGACAGGGGAGCACTGAAGCTTTCTTT | CASSSPGQGSTEAFF
TRBJ2-6 | TRBV7-2 | once | - | TGTGCCAGCAGATTAGCGTTCTCTGGGGCCAACGTCCTGACTTTC | CASRLAFSGANVLTF
TRBJ2-5 | TRBV10-3 | - | - | TGTGCCATCAGCAGGACAGAGCAACAAGAGACCCAGTACTTC | CAISRTEQQETQYF
TRBJ2-1 | TRBV7-3 | many | TRBD2 | TGTGCCAGCAGCTTAATCGGGGGGAATTACAATGAGCAGTTCTTC | CASSLIGGNYNEQFF
TRBJ2-1 | TRBV7-2 | - | TRBD2 | TGTGCCAGCAGCTTAGGGCTAGCGGAATACAATGAGCAGTTCTTC | CASSLGLAEYNEQFF
TRBJ1-1 | TRBV29-1 | few | - | TGCAGCGTTGAAGATATGCGTCCTCGGAATTTCTTT | CSVEDMRPRNFF
TRBJ1-1 | TRBV4-3 | - | - | TGCGCCAGCAGCCAAGAAGTGGGCAGAAATGAAGCTTTCTTT | CASSQEVGRNEAFF
TRBJ1-4 | TRBV29-1 | - | - | TGCAGCGTTGGGGGTAATGAAAAACTGTTTTTT | CSVGGNEKLFF
TRBJ1-3 | TRBV9 | - | - | TGTGCCAGCAGCGTAGAAGGGTTTGCAAACACCATATATTTT | CASSVEGFANTIYF
TRBJ1-6 | TRBV7-9 | - | TRBD1 | TGTGCCAGCAGCCTCGGGACAGGGGTTAATTCACCCCTCCACTTT | CASSLGTGVNSPLHF
TRBJ2-5 | TRBV7-2 | - | - | TGTGCCAGCAGTCGGACCGGAGCAGGAGAGACCCAGTACTTC | CASSRTGAGETQYF
TRBJ2-2 | TRBV29-1 | - | - | TGCAGCGTTGAGGGGGCACTTGGGGAGCTGTTTTTT | CSVEGALGELFF
TRBJ1-1 | TRBV30 | - | TRBD1 | TGTGCCTGGACCCCTGGGACAGGGTTAAGCACTGAAGCTTTCTTT | CAWTPGTGLSTEAFF
TRBJ1-3 | TRBV29-1 | - | - | TGCAGCGTTAATACAGGGACTGGAAACACCATATATTTT | CSVNTGTGNTIYF
TRBJ1-6 | TRBV2 | few | TRBD1 | TGTGCCAGCAATCCGGACAGGGCCAATTCACCCCTCCACTTT | CASNPDRANSPLHF
TRBJ1-2 | TRBV2 | - | - | TGTGCCAGCAGAGAGGGAAATGGCTACACCTTC | CASREGNGYTF
TRBJ2-1 | TRBV5-1 | - | TRBD2 | TGCGCCAGCAGGAGCGGGGGCCACAATGAGCAGTTCTTC | CASRSGGHNEQFF
TRBJ2-1 | TRBV10-3 | - | TRBD1 | TGTGCCATCAGTGATCAACCCAGGGGGACAGGGGACTACAATGAGCAGTTCTTC | CAISDQPRGTGDYNEQFF
TRBJ2-5 | TRBV20-1 | - | - | TGCAGTGCTAGAACCGAGACCCAGTACTTC | CSARTETQYF
TRBJ2-3 | TRBV5-1 | - | TRBD1 | TGCGCCAGCAGTAAGGGGGCAGGCACAGATACGCAGTATTTT | CASSKGAGTDTQYF
TRBJ2-7 | TRBV29-1 | few | - | TGCAGCGTTCGGACGGGAACCTACGAGCAGTACTTC | CSVRTGTYEQYF
TRBJ1-5 | TRBV9 | - | - | TGTGCCAGCAGCGTCTCCGACGGGCAAGGGCAGCCCCAGCATTTT | CASSVSDGQGQPQHF
TRBJ2-5 | TRBV29-1 | few | - | TGCAGCGTTGAGTTCGGGTGGGGAGAGACCCAGTACTTC | CSVEFGWGETQYF
TRBJ1-6 | TRBV7-2 | - | TRBD1 | TGTGCCAGCAGCTCCCGACAGGGGGGAACACCCCTCCACTTT | CASSSRQGGTPLHF
TRBJ2-5 | TRBV7-3 | few | TRBD1 | TGTGCCAGCAGCTTCCGACAGGGGGAGACCCAGTACTTC | CASSFRQGETQYF
TRBJ1-2 | TRBV15 | - | - | TGTGCCACCAGCAGACAGGGATCCTATGGCTACACCTTC | CATSRQGSYGYTF
TRBJ1-2 | TRBV9 | - | TRBD1 | TGTGCCAGCAGCCAAGATGGGGAGGACAGGAGGAACTATGGCTACACCTTC | CASSQDGEDRRNYGYTF
TRBJ2-5 | TRBV9 | many | - | TGTGCCAGCAGCGCCGGGACGGCCGGAGGGGAGACCCAGTACTTC | CASSAGTAGGETQYF
TRBJ2-7 | TRBV9 | - | - | TGTGCCAGCAGCGTAGGGCAGGAGCAGTACTTC | CASSVGQEQYF
TRBJ2-1 | TRBV29-1 | - | TRBD1 | TGCAGCACCCGGAGGGGGACAGGGAAGTCGGATGAGCAGTTCTTC | CSTRRGTGKSDEQFF
TRBJ2-7 | TRBV4-3 | few | - | TGCGCCAGCAGCCAAGATTTGCGACACCCATACTACGAGCAGTACTTC | CASSQDLRHPYYEQYF
TRBJ2-1 | TRBV29-1 | - | TRBD2 | TGCAGCGTGCCGGGGGGTAATGAGCAGTTCTTC | CSVPGGNEQFF
TRBJ2-3 | TRBV4-3 | - | - | TGCGCCAGCAGCCAAGTCGGCACAGATACGCAGTATTTT | CASSQVGTDTQYF
TRBJ1-6 | TRBV27 | once | TRBD1 | TGTGCCAGCAGCCCCCGGGACAGAAATTCACCCCTCCACTTT | CASSPRDRNSPLHF
TRBJ2-5 | TRBV18 | - | - | TGTGCCAGCTCACCGAGAGGACAGAAGGAAGAGACCCAGTACTTC | CASSPRGQKEETQYF
TRBJ2-6 | TRBV7-9 | - | - | TGTGCCAGCATTTCGTCTGGGGCCAACGTCCTGACTTTC | CASISSGANVLTF
TRBJ2-6 | TRBV25-1 | once | - | TGTGCCAGCAGCTCCACCGGAGGGTTGTCTGGGGCCAACGTCCTGACTTTC | CASSSTGGLSGANVLTF
TRBJ2-3 | TRBV29-1 | - | - | TGCAGCGTTGAAGACCCATCTCTGGGCGGTACAGATACGCAGTATTTT | CSVEDPSLGGTDTQYF
TRBJ2-1 | TRBV25-1 | - | - | TGTGCCAGCAGTGAATCCCTCCCAGGGTATGGTGAGCAGTTCTTC | CASSESLPGYGEQFF
TRBJ2-5 | TRBV7-7 | few | - | TGTGCCAGCAGCTTACTGATAGGAGAGACCCAGTACTTC | CASSLLIGETQYF
TRBJ1-3 | TRBV15 | once | - | TGTGCCACCAGCAAGGGGGGGACGGTAAACACCATATATTTT | CATSKGGTVNTIYF
TRBJ1-2 | TRBV29-1 | - | - | TGCAGCGTTGATGATTTTAACTATGGCTACACCTTC | CSVDDFNYGYTF
TRBJ2-2 | TRBV7-3 | few | - | TGTGCCAGCAGCGCGGGACAGCCGAACACCGGGGAGCTGTTTTTT | CASSAGQPNTGELFF
TRBJ1-5 | TRBV5-1 | few | TRBD1 | TGCGCCAGCAGCTGGACAGGGGAGACGGAACAGCCCCAGCATTTT | CASSWTGETEQPQHF
TRBJ2-2 | TRBV9 | - | - | TGTGCCAGCAGCGTGGGCGGGGACTCCACCGGGGAGCTGTTTTTT | CASSVGGDSTGELFF
TRBJ1-5 | TRBV30 | - | - | TGTGCCTGGAGTGTAAGGTCCGCGGGTTTTAGCAATCAGCCCCAGCATTTT | CAWSVRSAGFSNQPQHF
TRBJ1-1 | TRBV11-2 | - | TRBD1 | TGTGCCAGCAGCTTCACAGGGGCTATGAACACTGAAGCTTTCTTT | CASSFTGAMNTEAFF
TRBJ2-1 | TRBV29-1 | - | - | TGCAGCGTTGAAATCTTCAATGAGCAGTTCTTC | CSVEIFNEQFF
TRBJ2-1 | TRBV29-1 | few | TRBD1 | TGCAGCGTTAGAGCCGGGACAGGGGAATTCTTC | CSVRAGTGEFF
TRBJ1-1 | TRBV14 | once | - | TGTGCCAGCAGCCAAGACATGAACACTGAAGCTTTCTTT | CASSQDMNTEAFF